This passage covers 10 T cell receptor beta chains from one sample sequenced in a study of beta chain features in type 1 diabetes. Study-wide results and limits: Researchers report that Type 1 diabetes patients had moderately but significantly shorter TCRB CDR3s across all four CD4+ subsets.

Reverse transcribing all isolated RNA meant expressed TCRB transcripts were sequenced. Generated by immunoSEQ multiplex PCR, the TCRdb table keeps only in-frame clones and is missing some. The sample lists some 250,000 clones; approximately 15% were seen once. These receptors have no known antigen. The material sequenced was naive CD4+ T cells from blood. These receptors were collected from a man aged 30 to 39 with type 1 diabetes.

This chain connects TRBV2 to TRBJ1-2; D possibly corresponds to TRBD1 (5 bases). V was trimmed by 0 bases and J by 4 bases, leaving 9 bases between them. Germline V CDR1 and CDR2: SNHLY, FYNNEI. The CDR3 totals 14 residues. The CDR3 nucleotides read TGTGCCAGCAGTGAAGCGGGGCTAGGCTATGGCTACACCTTC. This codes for CASSEAGLGYGYTF.

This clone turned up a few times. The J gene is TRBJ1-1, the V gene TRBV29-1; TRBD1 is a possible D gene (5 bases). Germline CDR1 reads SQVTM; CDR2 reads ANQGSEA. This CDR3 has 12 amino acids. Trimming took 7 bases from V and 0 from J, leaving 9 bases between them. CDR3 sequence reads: CSGGAMNTEAFF. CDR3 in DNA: TGCAGCGGTGGGGCGATGAACACTGAAGCTTTCTTT.

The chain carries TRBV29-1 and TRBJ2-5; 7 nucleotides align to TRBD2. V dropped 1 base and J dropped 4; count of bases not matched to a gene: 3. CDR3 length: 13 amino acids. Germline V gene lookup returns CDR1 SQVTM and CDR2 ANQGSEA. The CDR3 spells CSVEVGRGETQYF. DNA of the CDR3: TGCAGCGTTGAAGTAGGGAGGGGAGAGACCCAGTACTTC.

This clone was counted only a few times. CDR3 DNA sequence: TGTGCCAGCCAGGCTCCGGCCAAAAACATTCAGTACTTC. It is translated as CASQAPAKNIQYF. The gene calls are TRBV2 and TRBJ2-4, with D hard to call. The germline V and J ends were trimmed by 8 bases and 1 base, with 9 bases remaining between them. This CDR3 comprises 13 residues. Germline assignment: CDR1 SNHLY and CDR2 FYNNEI. Supplemented by reference TRBV2 and TRBJ2-4, the full variable domain reads EPEVTQTPSHQVTQMGQEVILRCVPISNHLYFYWYRQILGQKVEFLVSFYNNEISEKSEIFDDQFSVERPDGSNFTLKIRSTKLEDSAMYFCASQAPAKNIQYFGAGTRLSVL.

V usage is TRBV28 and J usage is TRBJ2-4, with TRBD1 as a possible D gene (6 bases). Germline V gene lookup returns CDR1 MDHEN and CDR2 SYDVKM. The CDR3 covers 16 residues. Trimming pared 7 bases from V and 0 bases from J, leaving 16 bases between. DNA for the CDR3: TGTGCCAGCACTGCCGCAGGGGCCATAGCCAAAAACATTCAGTACTTC. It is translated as CASTAAGAIAKNIQYF.

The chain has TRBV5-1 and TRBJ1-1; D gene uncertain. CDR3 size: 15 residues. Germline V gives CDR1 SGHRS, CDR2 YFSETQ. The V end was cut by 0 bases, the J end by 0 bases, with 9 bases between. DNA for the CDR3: TGCGCCAGCAGCTTGGCAGGATTTATGAACACTGAAGCTTTCTTT. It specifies CASSLAGFMNTEAFF.

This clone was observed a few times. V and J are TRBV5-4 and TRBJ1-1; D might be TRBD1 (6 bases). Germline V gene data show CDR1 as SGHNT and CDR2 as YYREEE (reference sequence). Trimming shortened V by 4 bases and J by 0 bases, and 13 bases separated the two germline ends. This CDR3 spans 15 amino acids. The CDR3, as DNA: TGTGCCAGCAGCACCGGTGGACAGATGAACACTGAAGCTTTCTTT. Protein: CASSTGGQMNTEAFF.

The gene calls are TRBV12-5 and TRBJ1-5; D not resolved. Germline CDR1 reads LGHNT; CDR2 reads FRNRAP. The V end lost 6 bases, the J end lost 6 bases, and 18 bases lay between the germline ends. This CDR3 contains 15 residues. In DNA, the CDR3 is TGTGCTAGTGGATTTGCCCTCGGGGTGGGTCAGCCCCAGCATTTT. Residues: CASGFALGVGQPQHF.

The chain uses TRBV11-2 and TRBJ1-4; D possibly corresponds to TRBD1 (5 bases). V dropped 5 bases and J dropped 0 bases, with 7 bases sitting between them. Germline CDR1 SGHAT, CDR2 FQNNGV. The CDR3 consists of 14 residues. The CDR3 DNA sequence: TGTGCCAGCAGCGTGACAGCAACTAATGAAAAACTGTTTTTT. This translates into CASSVTATNEKLFF. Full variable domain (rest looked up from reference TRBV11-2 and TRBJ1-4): EAGVAQSPRYKIIEKRQSVAFWCNPISGHATLYWYQQILGQGPKLLIQFQNNGVVDDSQLPKDRFSAERLKGVDSTLKIQPAKLEDSAVYLCASSVTATNEKLFFGSGTQLSVL.

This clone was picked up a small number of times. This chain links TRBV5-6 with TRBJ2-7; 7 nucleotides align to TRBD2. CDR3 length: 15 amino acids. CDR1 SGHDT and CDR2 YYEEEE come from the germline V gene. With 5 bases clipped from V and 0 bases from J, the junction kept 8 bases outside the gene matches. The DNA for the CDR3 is TGTGCCAGCAGGCTCCAGCCGGGGGGCTCCTACGAGCAGTACTTC. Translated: CASRLQPGGSYEQYF.